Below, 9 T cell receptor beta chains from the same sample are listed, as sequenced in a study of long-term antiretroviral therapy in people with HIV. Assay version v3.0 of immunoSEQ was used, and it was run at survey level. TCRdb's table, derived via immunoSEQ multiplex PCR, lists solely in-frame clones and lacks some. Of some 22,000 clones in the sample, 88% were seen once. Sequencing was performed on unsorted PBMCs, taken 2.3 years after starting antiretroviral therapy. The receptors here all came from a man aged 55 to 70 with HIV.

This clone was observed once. The CDR3: CASSRRHNTEAFF. The CDR3 DNA reads as TGTGCCAGTAGTAGAAGGCACAACACTGAAGCTTTCTTT. The chain employs TRBV19 and TRBJ1-1; D not resolved. The V end lost 4 bases, the J end lost 2 bases, and 8 bases lay between the germline ends. Germline V gene sequence: CDR1 LNHDA, CDR2 SQIVND (reference sequence). This CDR3 contains 13 residues. The complete variable domain, with remaining parts taken from reference TRBV19 and TRBJ1-1, reads DGGITQSPKYLFRKEGQNVTLSCEQNLNHDAMYWYRQDPGQGLRLIYYSQIVNDFQKGDIAEGYSVSREKKESFPLTVTSAQKNPTAFYLCASSRRHNTEAFFGQGTRLTVV.

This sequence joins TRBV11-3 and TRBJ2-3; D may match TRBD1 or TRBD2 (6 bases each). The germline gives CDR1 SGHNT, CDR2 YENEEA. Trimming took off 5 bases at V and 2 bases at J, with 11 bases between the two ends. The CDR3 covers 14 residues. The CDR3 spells CASSEGGYTDTQYF. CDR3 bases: TGTGCCAGCAGCGAGGGGGGATACACAGATACGCAGTATTTT.

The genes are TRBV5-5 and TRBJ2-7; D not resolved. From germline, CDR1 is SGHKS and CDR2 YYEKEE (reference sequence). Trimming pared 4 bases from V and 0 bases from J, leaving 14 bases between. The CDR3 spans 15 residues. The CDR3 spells CASSPGRSVSYEQYF. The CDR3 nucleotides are TGTGCCAGCAGCCCGGGCAGATCGGTCTCCTACGAGCAGTACTTC. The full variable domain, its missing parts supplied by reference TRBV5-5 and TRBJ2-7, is DAGVTQSPTHLIKTRGQQVTLRCSPISGHKSVSWYQQVLGQGPQFIFQYYEKEERGRGNFPDRFSARQFPNYSSELNVNALLLGDSALYLCASSPGRSVSYEQYFGPGTRLTVT.

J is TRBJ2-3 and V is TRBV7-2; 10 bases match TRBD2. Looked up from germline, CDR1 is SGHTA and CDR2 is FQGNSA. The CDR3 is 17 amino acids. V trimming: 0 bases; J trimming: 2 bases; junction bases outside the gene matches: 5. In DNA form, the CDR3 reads TGTGCCAGCAGCTTAGCTCATAGCGGGAGGAACACAGATACGCAGTATTTT. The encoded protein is CASSLAHSGRNTDTQYF.

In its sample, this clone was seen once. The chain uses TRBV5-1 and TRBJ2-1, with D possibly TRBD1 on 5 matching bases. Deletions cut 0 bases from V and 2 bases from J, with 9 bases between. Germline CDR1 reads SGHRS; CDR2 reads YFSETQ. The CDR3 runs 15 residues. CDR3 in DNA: TGCGCCAGCAGCTTGGTGGCAGGGACCTACAATGAGCAGTTCTTC. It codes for CASSLVAGTYNEQFF. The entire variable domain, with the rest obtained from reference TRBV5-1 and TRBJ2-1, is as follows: KAGVTQTPRYLIKTRGQQVTLSCSPISGHRSVSWYQQTPGQGLQFLFEYFSETQRNKGNFPGRFSGRQFSNSRSEMNVSTLELGDSALYLCASSLVAGTYNEQFFGPGTRLTVL.

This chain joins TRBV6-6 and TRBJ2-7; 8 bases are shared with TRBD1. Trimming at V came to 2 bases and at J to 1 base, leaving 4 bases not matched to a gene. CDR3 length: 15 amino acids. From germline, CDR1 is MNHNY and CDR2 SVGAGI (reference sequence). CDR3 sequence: CASSYPGTGSYEQYF. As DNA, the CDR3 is TGTGCCAGCAGTTACCCAGGGACAGGTTCCTACGAGCAGTACTTC.

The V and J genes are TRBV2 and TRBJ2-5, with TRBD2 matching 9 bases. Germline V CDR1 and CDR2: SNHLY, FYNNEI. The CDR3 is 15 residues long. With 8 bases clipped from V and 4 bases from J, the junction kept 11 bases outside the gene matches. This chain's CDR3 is CASVAGATWTETQYF. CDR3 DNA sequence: TGTGCCAGCGTAGCGGGGGCTACATGGACAGAGACCCAGTACTTC.

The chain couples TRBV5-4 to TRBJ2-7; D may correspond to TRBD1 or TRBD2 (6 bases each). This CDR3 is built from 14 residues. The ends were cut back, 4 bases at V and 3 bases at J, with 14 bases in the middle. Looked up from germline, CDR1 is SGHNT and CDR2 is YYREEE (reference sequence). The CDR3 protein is CASSPAGQGYEQYF. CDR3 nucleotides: TGTGCCAGCAGCCCGGCGGGACAAGGCTACGAGCAGTACTTC. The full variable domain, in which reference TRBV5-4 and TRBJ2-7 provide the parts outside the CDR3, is ETGVTQSPTHLIKTRGQQVTLRCSSQSGHNTVSWYQQALGQGPQFIFQYYREEENGRGNFPPRFSGLQFPNYSSELNVNALELDDSALYLCASSPAGQGYEQYFGPGTRLTVT.

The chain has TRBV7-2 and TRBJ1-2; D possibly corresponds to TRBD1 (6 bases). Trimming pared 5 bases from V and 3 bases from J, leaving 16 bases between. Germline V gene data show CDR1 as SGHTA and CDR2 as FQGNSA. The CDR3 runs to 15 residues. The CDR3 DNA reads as TGTGCCAGCAGCCGTTTCCGGGGGCTCGACTATGGCTACACCTTC. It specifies CASSRFRGLDYGYTF. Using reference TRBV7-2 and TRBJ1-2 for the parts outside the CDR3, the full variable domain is GAGVSQSPSNKVTEKGKDVELRCDPISGHTALYWYRQSLGQGLEFLIYFQGNSAPDKSGLPSDRFSAERTGGSVSTLTIQRTQQEDSAVYLCASSRFRGLDYGYTFGSGTRLTVV.